These 6 T cell receptor beta chains originate from one sample sequenced in a study of T-cell reconstitution after alpha-beta-depleted transplantation in children. Unique molecular identifiers were incorporated during preparation of the TCRbeta library. TCRdb reanalysed the PCR reads using MiXCR and keeps one entry per CDR3 protein. The sample includes roughly 500,000 distinct CDR3 sequences, approximately 16% seen only once; the top ten take 3.3%. Sequenced material: PBMCs from the stem cell graft donor, taken from the stem cell graft. Source of these receptors: a human donor who donated a stem cell graft to a child with acute lymphoblastic leukemia.

The gene calls are TRBV20-1 and TRBJ2-5; 8 bases match TRBD1. Germline values: CDR1 DFQATT, CDR2 SNEGSKA (reference sequence). V lost 5 bases and J lost 5; bases outside the gene matches: 4. This CDR3 contains 12 residues. The DNA of the CDR3 is TGCAGTGCTCCAGGGGGCCCGGAGACCCAGTACTTC. Its translation is CSAPGGPETQYF.

This clonotype appeared a few times. V gene TRBV5-1 combines with J gene TRBJ2-7; D gene uncertain. Between the trimmed V and J ends, which lost 3 bases and 3 bases, there was a span of 13 bases. The germline V gene encodes CDR1 SGHRS and CDR2 YFSETQ. CDR3 length: 14 amino acids. The CDR3 DNA sequence: TGCGCCAGCAGCTCCCTGGAAGGGAACTACGAGCAGTACTTC. Its protein product is CASSSLEGNYEQYF.

The chain is built from TRBV20-1 and TRBJ2-7, with D possibly being TRBD2 (6 bases). V was clipped by 3 bases and J by 3 bases, with 18 bases between them. The CDR3 is 15 residues long. Germline loops: CDR1 DFQATT, CDR2 SNEGSKA (reference sequence). This CDR3 is CSAREPAEGIYEQYF. CDR3 nucleotide sequence: TGCAGTGCTAGGGAGCCTGCGGAGGGCATCTACGAGCAGTACTTC.

This clonotype was counted only a few times. The V gene is TRBV25-1, the J gene TRBJ1-6; D is unclear. V dropped 6 bases and J dropped 7 bases, with 10 bases sitting between them. This CDR3 region has 13 residues. Germline values: CDR1 MGHDK, CDR2 SYGVNS. CDR3 in DNA: TGTGCCAGCAGGGCCCCGAGCAATTCACCCCTCCACTTT. As protein: CASRAPSNSPLHF. Combining the CDR3 with reference TRBV25-1 and TRBJ1-6 gives the whole variable domain EADIYQTPRYLVIGTGKKITLECSQTMGHDKMYWYQQDPGMELHLIHYSYGVNSTEKGDLSSESTVSRIRTEHFPLTLESARPSHTSQYLCASRAPSNSPLHFGNGTRLTVT.

This clonotype has just a few counts. The chain is built from TRBV15 and TRBJ2-6; 9 nucleotides agree with TRBD1. Germline V gives CDR1 LNHNV, CDR2 YYDKDF (reference sequence). The ends lost 9 bases at V and 1 base at J; junction bases unmatched: 7. CDR3 size: 16 residues. The CDR3 region has the DNA TGTGCCACGAGGACAGGGGACCTATCTGGGGCCAACGTCCTGACTTTC. Protein product: CATRTGDLSGANVLTF. Looking up the rest from reference TRBV15 and TRBJ2-6 gives the full variable domain: DAMVIQNPRYQVTQFGKPVTLSCSQTLNHNVMYWYQQKSSQAPKLLFHYYDKDFNNEADTPDNFQSRRPNTSFCFLDIRSPGLGDTAMYLCATRTGDLSGANVLTFGAGSRLTVL.

V and J are TRBV5-1 and TRBJ2-3; D unclear. The CDR3 length is 13 residues. Trimming took off 7 bases at V and 1 base at J, with 10 bases between the two ends. The germline CDR1 and CDR2 sequences are SGHRS and YFSETQ. Written as DNA, the CDR3 is TGCGCCAGCGCGGAGTTTGGCACAGATACGCAGTATTTT. It yields the protein CASAEFGTDTQYF.